This is a list of T cell receptor beta chains from one sample in a study of blood T cells in healthy people across ages. TCRdb ran MiXCR on the 5' RACE reads and lists one entry per CDR3 protein. In the table there are hundreds of thousands of distinct CDR3 sequences, approximately 29% of which are singletons. Sequences were obtained from blood. The receptors derive from an elderly woman in good health. Both conserved end residues are part of each CDR3.

j_call | v_call | cdr3_aa
TRBJ2-7 | TRBV5-1 | CASSTSGTAVDEQYF
TRBJ2-3 | TRBV7-3 | CASSQDNTDTQDF
TRBJ1-2 | TRBV12-3/TRBV12-4 | CASSLTGTGGFSNYGYTF
TRBJ2-7 | TRBV6-1 | CASSDTGLSYEQYF
TRBJ2-6 | TRBV4-3 | CASSQDLAGISGANVLTF
TRBJ2-1 | TRBV7-2 | CASNTNPSITEQFF
TRBJ2-5 | TRBV7-9 | CASSPVGDFQETQYF
TRBJ1-4 | TRBV12-3/TRBV12-4 | CASSLGGELANEKLFF
TRBJ2-1 | TRBV5-1 | CAGGAGGLAGDPYNEQFF
TRBJ2-5 | TRBV29-1 | CSADAGFETQYF
TRBJ2-7 | TRBV29-1 | CSVVGRGEQYF
TRBJ2-1 | TRBV7-8 | CASSIRGAGEGNEQFF
TRBJ2-6 | TRBV6-5 | CASSYRVSGANVLTF
TRBJ2-3 | TRBV7-2 | CASSQRPTDTQYF
TRBJ2-2 | TRBV4-3 | CASSTRLAGITGELFF
TRBJ1-5 | TRBV30 | CAWSVRVGRGSNQPQHF